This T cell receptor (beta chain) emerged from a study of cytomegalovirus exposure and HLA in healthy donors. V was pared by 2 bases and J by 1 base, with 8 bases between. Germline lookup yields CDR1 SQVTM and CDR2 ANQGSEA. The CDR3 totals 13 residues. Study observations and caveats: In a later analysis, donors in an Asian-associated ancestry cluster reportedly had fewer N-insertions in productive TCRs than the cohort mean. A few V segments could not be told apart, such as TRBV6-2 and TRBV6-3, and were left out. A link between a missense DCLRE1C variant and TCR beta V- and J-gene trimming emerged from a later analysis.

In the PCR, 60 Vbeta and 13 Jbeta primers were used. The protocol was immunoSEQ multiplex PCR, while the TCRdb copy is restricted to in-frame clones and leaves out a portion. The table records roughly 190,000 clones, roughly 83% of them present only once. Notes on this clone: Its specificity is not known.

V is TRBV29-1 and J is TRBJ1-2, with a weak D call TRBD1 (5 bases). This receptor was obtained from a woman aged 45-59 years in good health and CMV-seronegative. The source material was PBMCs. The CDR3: CSVEQGGNYGYTF. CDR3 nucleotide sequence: TGCAGCGTTGAACAGGGTGGTAACTATGGCTACACCTTC.